This is a list of T cell receptor beta chains from one sample in a study of blood T cells in healthy people across ages. TCRdb used MiXCR to reprocess the 5' RACE reads, holding one entry per CDR3 protein. The sample yields some 1.5 million distinct CDR3 sequences, roughly 27% seen once. The sequencing sample was made of blood. The receptor set was obtained from a woman aged 25 to 39 in good health. The CDR3 runs from the conserved cysteine through the conserved F or W. D genes are given only for firm matches. Size tells how often a clone was seen (once, few, many) or the class of an expanded clone, and some rows leave it out.

>few|TRBJ1-2|-|TRBV15
TGTGCCACCACTCCCGAGGGTACGGTCGACCACACCTTC
CATTPEGTVDHTF
>-|TRBJ2-1|TRBD1|TRBV18
TGTGCCAGCTCACCACCGGGACAGGGGGCGGCCTACAATGAGCAGTTCTTC
CASSPPGQGAAYNEQFF
>-|TRBJ2-7|TRBD1|TRBV6-5
TGTGCCAGCAGCCCGGGACAGGGGGCCTCCGAGCAGTACTTC
CASSPGQGASEQYF
>-|TRBJ2-3|-|TRBV12-3/TRBV12-4
TGTGCCAGCAGTTTGGAAGAAGGTTCAGATACGCAGTATTTT
CASSLEEGSDTQYF
>-|TRBJ2-3|-|TRBV12-3/TRBV12-4
TGTGCCAGCGGTCCAAGGGGTGCAGCTACGCAGTATTTT
CASGPRGAATQYF
>-|TRBJ2-4|-|TRBV20-1
TGCAGTGCTAGAGATAACGGTAATCTAGCCAAAAGCATTCAGTACTTC
CSARDNGNLAKSIQYF
>many|TRBJ2-5|TRBD1|TRBV24-1
TGTGCCACCAGTGATCCTGGACAGGGGGCCCAGACCCAGTACTTC
CATSDPGQGAQTQYF
>many|TRBJ1-2|-|TRBV10-3
TGTGCCATCAGTGGAGGAGAGAACTATGGCTACACCTTC
CAISGGENYGYTF
>-|TRBJ2-1|-|TRBV9
TGTGTCAGCAGCGCCGGGACTGAGTCCTACAATGAGCAGTTCTTC
CVSSAGTESYNEQFF
>few|TRBJ2-7|-|TRBV5-5
TGTGCCAGCAGCGACCTGCCCAGGGGAGATAGGTCCGAGCAGTACTTC
CASSDLPRGDRSEQYF
>many|TRBJ2-3|TRBD1|TRBV5-1
TGCGCCAGCAGCGAGTCGACAGGGTCAGATACGCAGTATTTT
CASSESTGSDTQYF